This T cell receptor (beta chain) was documented in a study of neurological immune-mediated disorders. Time point meaning: longitudinal time-point 3. The unsorted libraries originated from 2 million PBMCs that had been stored at -80 C. TCRdb recomputed calls from the 5' RACE reads with MiXCR, one row per CDR3 protein. This sample has tens of thousands of distinct CDR3 sequences, with roughly 8.3% found just once. The sequenced sample was PBMCs. This sequence was found in a woman in her thirties or forties in good health.

The CDR3 nucleotides read TGTGCCAGCACGCGGACAGAGGGAAACACCATATATTTT. Translated: CASTRTEGNTIYF. The V and J genes are TRBV12-3 or TRBV12-4 and TRBJ1-3, with D perhaps matching TRBD1 (6 bases). Deletions cut 7 bases from V and 4 bases from J, with 11 bases between. This CDR3 is built from 13 residues.